This note documents a single TCR beta chain sequence. No antigen is known for it. These data originate in a study of monozygotic twins with inflammatory bowel disease. The study's findings and limits: It was in IBD patients that TCRbeta diversity (inverse Simpson) was lower than in healthy co-twins.

CDR3 length: 14 residues. Germline values: CDR1 DFQATT, CDR2 SNEGSKA (reference sequence). Using TCRalpha and TCRbeta cDNA, the researchers carried out two nested PCRs that lasted approximately 16 and 10 cycles. With the 5' RACE reads reprocessed, TCRdb shows one record per CDR3 protein and no DNA. This sample contains hundreds of thousands of distinct CDR3 sequences. Sequencing input: blood. The gene calls are TRBV20-1 and TRBJ2-1; TCRdb reports TRBD1, a call that lacks DNA to check it against. This receptor was identified in a human donor with ulcerative colitis or Crohn's disease, or a healthy co-twin of an affected twin (not recorded which). The CDR3 loop reads CSARGYGGAGEQFF.